These T cell receptor beta chains were read from a single sample in a study of blood T cells in healthy people across ages. From the 5' RACE reads, TCRdb called clonotypes with MiXCR, one entry per CDR3 protein. Among around 990,000 distinct CDR3 sequences listed, around two fifths were seen once. Source material: blood. Receptors originate from a man in his late teens or twenties in good health. CDR3s include the opening cysteine and the closing phenylalanine or tryptophan. The D gene is left open where the match is weak. For some rows the clone size is stated as once, few or many, or as a class when expanded; others skip it.

j_call d_call v_call clone_size cdr3_nt cdr3_aa
TRBJ1-2 NA TRBV21-1 NA TGTGCCAGCAGCCGAAACCGTAGGGACCCCGGACCGGACTATGGCTACACCTTC CASSRNRRDPGPDYGYTF
TRBJ2-1 TRBD1 TRBV20-1 NA TGCAGTGCTCCCCCCGCCGGAGGACAGGGGAATCCTCCGGGTAATGAGCAGTTCTTC CSAPPAGGQGNPPGNEQFF
TRBJ1-2 TRBD1 TRBV27 few TGTGCCAGCAGTTTAAGAAGAACAGGGGTCTATGGCTACACCTTC CASSLRRTGVYGYTF
TRBJ2-2 TRBD2 TRBV20-1 NA TGCAGTGCTAGAGTTGGGACTAGCCTCGTCCGAACCGGGGAGCTGTTTTTT CSARVGTSLVRTGELFF
TRBJ2-2 NA TRBV14 NA TGTGCCAGCAGGTTCATCACCGGGGAGCTGTTTTTT CASRFITGELFF
TRBJ2-7 NA TRBV20-1 few TGCAGTGCTAGGAGGGGCAGCCTATCGAGCTACGAGCAGTACTTC CSARRGSLSSYEQYF
TRBJ2-2 NA TRBV10-3 NA TGTGCCATCAGGGACGGCGGGACAGTTATAACCGGGGAGCTGTTTTTT CAIRDGGTVITGELFF
TRBJ1-2 TRBD1 TRBV9 NA TGTGCCAGCAGCGTAGCTGTTACAGGGGGCGGCACCCATGGCTACACCTTC CASSVAVTGGGTHGYTF
TRBJ2-5 TRBD1 TRBV15 few TGTGCCACCAGCAGAGATCAGGGACAGCCGTACTTC CATSRDQGQPYF
TRBJ1-1 NA TRBV9 NA TGTGCCAGCAGCAGAAGGGACGTGAACACTGAAGCTTTCTTT CASSRRDVNTEAFF
TRBJ1-6 NA TRBV25-1 NA TGTGCCAGCAGTGAAGAGAGCAGGGGCTTCAATTCACCCCTCCACTTT CASSEESRGFNSPLHF
TRBJ2-3 NA TRBV5-1 many TGCGCCAGCAGCTTGACGGCGGGGGCTATTACAGATACGCAGTATTTT CASSLTAGAITDTQYF
TRBJ2-1 NA TRBV6-5 NA TGTGCCAGCAGTGACTCGTACAGGAATGAACAGTTCTTC CASSDSYRNEQFF
TRBJ2-1 NA TRBV25-1 few TGTGCCAGCAGTGAAGACCCGGACAGTTCCTACAATGAGCAGTTCTTC CASSEDPDSSYNEQFF
TRBJ1-5 TRBD1 TRBV4-1 NA TGCGCCAGCAGCCAGAATGCCGGGACAGGGGTTCAGCCCCAGCATTTT CASSQNAGTGVQPQHF
TRBJ2-7 NA TRBV20-1 NA TGCAGTGCTAGAGGGGAGGAGGTCTACGAGCAGTACTTC CSARGEEVYEQYF
TRBJ1-4 NA TRBV9 NA TGTGCCAGCAGCCCCCCGGGCCCGAGGGAAAAACTGTTTTTT CASSPPGPREKLFF
TRBJ2-6 NA TRBV10-3 NA TGTGCCATCAACATTGGGGAGGTGTCTGGGGCCAACGTCCTGACTTTC CAINIGEVSGANVLTF
TRBJ2-4 NA TRBV29-1 NA TGCAGCGTTGAGTCAAGACTAGCCAAAAACATTCAGTACTTC CSVESRLAKNIQYF
TRBJ1-5 TRBD1 TRBV6-2/TRBV6-3 few TGTGCCAGCAGTAAGACAGGGGGCAGGTCGGCTGGCAATCAGCCCCAGCATTTT CASSKTGGRSAGNQPQHF
TRBJ2-1 NA TRBV9 NA TGTGCCAGCAGCGTAGACGCCCCCTACAATGAGCAGTTCTTC CASSVDAPYNEQFF
TRBJ1-5 TRBD1 TRBV20-1 NA TGCAGTGCTGACAGGGGGCTGAGCAATCAGCCCCAGCATTTT CSADRGLSNQPQHF
TRBJ1-1 NA TRBV7-9 few TGTGCCAGCAGCTTATTGCCCGTTGATGAAGCTTTCTTT CASSLLPVDEAFF
TRBJ2-1 TRBD2 TRBV27 NA TGTGCCGGCAGTCCCCAATCTCCTAGCGGGGCACTAGGGTACAATGAGCAGTTCTTC CAGSPQSPSGALGYNEQFF
TRBJ2-7 NA TRBV7-2 NA TGTGCCAGCAGCTTAGGTCTACTTTGGGGTCGCAATGAGCAGTACTTC CASSLGLLWGRNEQYF
TRBJ2-1 TRBD2 TRBV3-1 few TGTGCCAGCAGCCCCCTGGGAGCGGGGGGGTTATCCAATGAGCAGTTCTTC CASSPLGAGGLSNEQFF
TRBJ1-4 TRBD1 TRBV6-6 NA TGTGCCAGCAGTGTATACAGGGGGACTAATGAAAAACTGTTTTTT CASSVYRGTNEKLFF
TRBJ2-3 NA TRBV9 NA TGTGCCAGCAGCGTAGCGTCAGGGGGCACAGATACGCAGTATTTT CASSVASGGTDTQYF
TRBJ1-5 TRBD1 TRBV7-2 NA TGTGCCAGCGCGAATCGACAGGGCTATCAGCCCCAGCATTTT CASANRQGYQPQHF
TRBJ1-2 NA TRBV5-1 few TGCGCCAGCAGCTTTAGCGCACTAGGGGGTATCTATGGCTACACCTTC CASSFSALGGIYGYTF
TRBJ1-3 NA TRBV4-1 once TGCGCCAGCAGCCAAGAGGGAGGCGGTTGGAACACCATATATTTT CASSQEGGGWNTIYF
TRBJ1-2 TRBD1 TRBV6-2/TRBV6-3 NA TGTGCCAGCAGCTACCGACAGGGGAAGTATGGCTACACCTTC CASSYRQGKYGYTF
TRBJ2-3 TRBD2 TRBV5-1 many TGCGCCAGCAGCGTGGGACTAGCGGGCACAGATACGCAGTATTTT CASSVGLAGTDTQYF
TRBJ2-7 NA TRBV3-1 NA TGTGCCAGCAGCCAAGTCGGCCCGGGACGGTCATACGAGCAGTACTTC CASSQVGPGRSYEQYF
TRBJ1-5 NA TRBV27 NA TGTGCCAGCAGCCAAAACCGGGCAGGGTGGTTTGATCAGCCCCAGCATTTT CASSQNRAGWFDQPQHF
TRBJ1-1 NA TRBV7-2 NA TGTGCCAGCAGTTCGGCCAACACGAACACTGAAGCTTTCTTT CASSSANTNTEAFF
TRBJ1-4 TRBD1 TRBV28 NA TGTGCCATCTCAGGGGGGGGCGGTTATGCTAATGAAAAACTGTTTTTT CAISGGGGYANEKLFF
TRBJ2-5 NA TRBV9 NA TGTGCCAGCAGCCCAACCCTCCGGGGGCAAGAGACCCAGTACTTC CASSPTLRGQETQYF
TRBJ2-3 TRBD1 TRBV12-3/TRBV12-4 NA TGTGCCAGCAGTGCCAGGGACAGAGCAGATGTGCAGTATTTT CASSARDRADVQYF
TRBJ1-2 NA TRBV5-5 few TGTGCCAGCAGCCCGGACATTGAATATGGCTACACCTTC CASSPDIEYGYTF
TRBJ1-4 NA TRBV18 NA TGTGCCAGCTCACCATCAGGGGAGACTAATGAAAAACTGTTTTTT CASSPSGETNEKLFF
TRBJ2-5 NA TRBV4-3 NA TGCGCCAGCAGCCAAGATCGGACTTACCAAGAGACCCGGTACTTC CASSQDRTYQETRYF
TRBJ1-1 TRBD1 TRBV6-4 NA TGTGCCAGCAGTCCGGGACAGTTCGCTGAAGCTTTCTTT CASSPGQFAEAFF
TRBJ2-5 NA TRBV7-9 few TGTGCCAGCAGCTTAGCCGAGACAGCAAAAGAGACCCAGTACTTC CASSLAETAKETQYF
TRBJ2-3 TRBD2 TRBV20-1 NA TGCAGTGCTAGAGATTGGAGAGCGGGGGGACACACAGATACGCAGTATTTT CSARDWRAGGHTDTQYF
TRBJ2-3 NA TRBV6-1 NA TGTGCCAGCAGTGAAGTCGGGGGCTCTGCAGATACGCAGTATTTT CASSEVGGSADTQYF
TRBJ2-3 NA TRBV20-1 NA TGCAGTGCCCACTCAGGGACGGGAAGAACAGATACGCAGTATTTT CSAHSGTGRTDTQYF